These T cell receptor beta chains were read from a single sample in a study of shared clonotypes between healthy human individuals. Repertoires were generated with immunoSEQ multiplex PCR, while TCRdb's copy carries only in-frame clones and drops some. The table includes 2 million to 2.5 million clones, more than 90% detected once. The sequenced material came from naive CD4+ T cells sorted from blood. All receptors come from a man between 18 and 29 years old in good health. Both conserved end residues are part of each CDR3. Fields, in order: V gene, CDR3 protein.

>TRBV5-1
CASSLKAGGPGETQYF
>TRBV6-5
CASSKTGRRNTIYF
>TRBV7-3
CASSLQRTDTQYF
>TRBV7-9
CASSVQGDTEAFF
>TRBV4-3
CASSPLGRTTNEKLFF
>TRBV5-1
CASSYRDGEAFF
>TRBV19
CASTPDGIYGYTF
>TRBV18
CATGTSGYNEQFF
>TRBV28
CASSVPGYGYTF
>TRBV6-5
CASRGDSNGYTF
>TRBV11-2
CASSLRDRSYEQYF
>TRBV15
CATSRDVLGAVYGYTF
>TRBV5-1
CASSYGGLSSYNSPLHF
>TRBV7-8
CASSVRQGNTEAFF
>TRBV5-1
CASSLDWGLQETQYF
>TRBV7-8
CASSLGGNSPLHF
>TRBV10-2
CASSAGFAIYEQYF
>TRBV28
CASSWAGTGAYEQYF
>TRBV7-2
CASSNSGNNEQFF